The 29 T cell receptor beta chains given below trace back to one sample, sequenced in a study of blood T cell repertoires in COVID-19. Sequencing used immunoSEQ multiplex PCR; TCRdb keeps in-frame clones, though not all of them. Here the sample spans approximately 150,000 clones, over 80% being singletons. The source material was peripheral blood. The receptors were sampled from a woman aged 70-85 years with acute or convalescent COVID-19.

V is TRBV3-1 (or the pseudogene TRBV3-2) and J is TRBJ2-2; D is unclear. The CDR3 has 15 amino acids. CDR1 is LGHDT and CDR2 is YNNKEL in the germline V gene (reference sequence). Deletions cut 0 bases from V and 2 bases from J, with 7 bases between. CDR3 nucleotides: TGTGCCAGCAGCCAAGATGCGGCTAACACCGGGGAGCTGTTTTTT. It specifies CASSQDAANTGELFF.

This clone has only one observation. The V gene is TRBV2, the J gene TRBJ1-1, with 7 bases that match TRBD1. CDR1 is SNHLY, CDR2 FYNNEI, per germline. This CDR3 spans 15 amino acids. Trimming removed 2 bases from V and 4 bases from J; junction bases left unmatched: 7. CDR3 amino acids: CASSESRQGSTEAFF. The CDR3 DNA is TGTGCCAGCAGTGAATCCCGACAGGGAAGCACTGAAGCTTTCTTT.

V and J are TRBV7-9 and TRBJ1-2; D is ambiguous. Trimming took 1 base from V and 2 from J, leaving 11 bases between them. Germline values: CDR1 SEHNR, CDR2 FQNEAQ (reference sequence). The CDR3 covers 15 residues. This CDR3 reads CASSLGAEENYGYTF. DNA of the CDR3: TGTGCCAGCAGCTTAGGAGCAGAGGAGAACTATGGCTACACCTTC.

This clone was observed many times. The chain has TRBV9 and TRBJ1-2; 7 positions match TRBD1. V lost 4 bases, J lost 2 bases, and 11 bases stayed unmatched. This CDR3 comprises 16 residues. Germline V gene data show CDR1 as SGDLS and CDR2 as YYNGEE. This CDR3 is CASSPLRQGANYGYTF. The CDR3 region has the DNA TGTGCCAGCAGCCCCTTACGACAGGGAGCAAACTATGGCTACACCTTC.

The rearrangement uses TRBV29-1 and TRBJ1-3; possible D gene TRBD1, 6 bases. The V and J ends lost 7 bases and 0 bases respectively, with 13 bases between them. Germline V gene sequence: CDR1 SQVTM, CDR2 ANQGSEA. The CDR3 has 14 amino acids. The chain's CDR3 is CSAVDRSSGNTIYF. The CDR3 nucleotides are TGCAGCGCCGTGGACAGAAGCTCTGGAAACACCATATATTTT.

J is TRBJ2-5 and V is TRBV7-3; D perhaps matches TRBD1 (6 bases). The CDR3 spans 14 residues. CDR1 SGHTA and CDR2 FQGTGA come from the germline V gene. V lost 5 bases to trimming and J lost 0 bases, with 10 bases between them. The CDR3 protein is CASSPTGYQETQYF. CDR3 nucleotide sequence: TGTGCCAGCAGCCCAACAGGGTACCAAGAGACCCAGTACTTC. The full variable domain, its missing parts supplied by reference TRBV7-3 and TRBJ2-5, is GAGVSQTPSNKVTEKGKYVELRCDPISGHTALYWYRQSLGQGPEFLIYFQGTGAADDSGLPNDRFFAVRPEGSVSTLKIQRTERGDSAVYLCASSPTGYQETQYFGPGTRLLVL.

J is TRBJ2-5 and V is TRBV11-2; tentative D call: TRBD2 (5 bases). Trimming cost V 3 bases and J 1 base, with 9 bases left between them. Germline loops: CDR1 SGHAT, CDR2 FQNNGV. This CDR3 region has 14 residues. As DNA, the CDR3 is TGTGCCAGCAGCTTTGCGGGTCTCCAAGAGACCCAGTACTTC. It yields the protein CASSFAGLQETQYF.

CDR3 amino acids: CASSEGLGQPQHF. CDR3 nucleotide sequence: TGCGCCAGCAGTGAGGGGCTCGGTCAGCCCCAGCATTTT. The chain uses TRBV10-1 and TRBJ1-5; D unclear. V shed 2 bases and J shed 6 bases, with 8 bases lying between them. The CDR3 runs 13 residues. Germline loops: CDR1 WNHNN, CDR2 SYGVQD (reference sequence).

The count of this clone is one. The chain is built from TRBV6-4 and TRBJ2-5; TRBD2 agrees at 7 bases. The length of the CDR3 is 18 residues. J was trimmed by 1 base and V by 3 bases; bases with no gene match: 14. The germline CDR1 and CDR2 sequences are MRHNA and SNTAGT. The CDR3 is CASSDLWVVAGLQETQYF. CDR3 nucleotides: TGTGCCAGCAGTGATTTGTGGGTAGTAGCGGGCCTCCAAGAGACCCAGTACTTC.

V and J are TRBV7-8 and TRBJ1-1; tentative D call: TRBD1 (6 bases). V lost 3 bases and J lost 5, with 13 bases in between. Germline V gene lookup returns CDR1 SGHVS and CDR2 FQNEAQ. This CDR3 is built from 14 residues. CDR3 amino acids: CASSFGGQGTEAFF. The CDR3 nucleotides are TGTGCCAGCAGCTTTGGGGGCCAAGGGACTGAAGCTTTCTTT.

The chain carries TRBV6-5 and TRBJ2-3; TRBD2 aligns across 9 bases. J was trimmed by 4 bases and V by 4 bases; bases with no gene match: 9. The CDR3 totals 16 residues. Germline lookup yields CDR1 MNHEY and CDR2 SVGAGI. Here the CDR3 DNA reads TGTGCCAGCAGTTTCGGGCGGGGGGGCTTGGCAGATACGCAGTATTTT. Translating gives CASSFGRGGLADTQYF.

This clone was counted between two and nine times. V gene TRBV12-5 combines with J gene TRBJ2-3; TRBD1 agrees at 7 bases. Trimming removed 3 bases from V and 3 bases from J; junction bases left unmatched: 6. Germline values: CDR1 LGHNT, CDR2 FRNRAP. The CDR3 contains 15 residues. Written as DNA, the CDR3 is TGTGCTAGTGGTTTAGAGACAGGGAGAACAGATACGCAGTATTTT. The encoded protein is CASGLETGRTDTQYF.

DNA of the CDR3: TGTGCCAGCAGCTCCCCCGACAGATACGAGCAGTACTTC. It yields the protein CASSSPDRYEQYF. V is TRBV7-9 and J is TRBJ2-7, with D possibly TRBD1 on 5 matching bases. CDR3 length equals 13 residues. The germline gives CDR1 SEHNR, CDR2 FQNEAQ (reference sequence). Trimming pared 4 bases from V and 4 bases from J, leaving 11 bases between.

The V and J genes are TRBV7-2 and TRBJ2-7; tentative D call: TRBD1 (6 bases). CDR1 and CDR2 (germline): SGHTA, FQGNSA. The CDR3 is 14 amino acids. The V end lost 4 bases, the J end lost 6 bases, and 16 bases lay between the germline ends. Written as DNA, the CDR3 is TGTGCCAGCAGCTATATTCGGGACACCCCCGAGCAGTACTTC. This encodes CASSYIRDTPEQYF.

The chain combines TRBV28 with TRBJ1-5; 9 bases line up with TRBD1. Germline V lookup: CDR1 MDHEN, CDR2 SYDVKM. This CDR3 has 18 amino acids. V shed 2 bases and J 0 bases; nucleotides not matched to a gene: 8. The DNA for the CDR3 is TGTGCCAGCAGTTTACGGACAGGGGCCGCCATTAGCAATCAGCCCCAGCATTTT. The encoded protein is CASSLRTGAAISNQPQHF.

This chain uses TRBV15 with TRBJ2-7, with D tentatively TRBD1 (6 bases). The V gene lost 0 bases and the J gene lost 2 bases, with 17 bases spanning the gap. Per germline, CDR1 LNHNV and CDR2 YYDKDF (reference sequence). CDR3 size: 17 residues. The CDR3 sequence is CATSRDQGRGFPYEQYF. The DNA of the CDR3 is TGTGCCACCAGCAGAGATCAGGGCAGGGGATTCCCCTACGAGCAGTACTTC.

The V gene is TRBV29-1, the J gene TRBJ2-2; no definite D call. Germline lookup yields CDR1 SQVTM and CDR2 ANQGSEA. Trimming removed 7 bases at V and 7 bases at J, with 10 bases between. The CDR3 loop spans 11 amino acids. CDR3 in amino acids: CSGFGSGELFF. DNA for the CDR3: TGCAGCGGTTTCGGTAGCGGGGAGCTGTTTTTT.

This clone has just one count. V and J are TRBV10-1 and TRBJ2-7, with D possibly matching TRBD2 (5 bases). Trimming cost V 6 bases and J 4 bases, with 22 bases left between them. Looked up from germline, CDR1 is WNHNN and CDR2 is SYGVQD (reference sequence). The CDR3 is 16 residues long. The CDR3 nucleotides read TGCGCCAGCAGGAGATCTGGACTTTCGAAGGCGTACGAGCAGTACTTC. Translated: CASRRSGLSKAYEQYF.

The V and J genes are TRBV5-5 and TRBJ2-1; D is unresolved. This CDR3 has 16 residues. Germline assignment: CDR1 SGHKS and CDR2 YYEKEE (reference sequence). Between the trimmed V and J ends, which lost 4 bases and 1 base, there was a span of 15 bases. For the CDR3, the DNA is TGTGCCAGCAGCCGAATCACAGACAATTCCTACAATGAGCAGTTCTTC. This translates into CASSRITDNSYNEQFF.

CDR3: CASRTGFGYTF. The CDR3, as DNA: TGTGCCAGCAGGACAGGGTTCGGCTACACCTTC. The chain recombines TRBV28 with TRBJ1-2; 7 bases map to TRBD1. This CDR3 has 11 residues. The germline V gene has CDR1 MDHEN and CDR2 SYDVKM. V trimming: 6 bases; J trimming: 8 bases; junction bases outside the gene matches: 3.

The rearrangement uses TRBV11-2 and TRBJ2-4; 9 nucleotides line up with TRBD2. The CDR3 spans 18 residues. In germline, CDR1 is SGHAT, CDR2 FQNNGV. Trimming cost V 1 base and J 2 bases; bases outside gene matches: 9. The DNA for the CDR3 is TGTGCCAGCAGCTTAGTGGCGCGGGGGGGCGTCACCAAAAACATTCAGTACTTC. As protein: CASSLVARGGVTKNIQYF.

This clone was counted a single time. The chain combines TRBV5-4 with TRBJ1-6, with D perhaps matching TRBD1 (5 bases). There are 16 residues in the CDR3. V was trimmed by 0 bases and J by 7 bases, leaving 14 bases between them. Germline lookup yields CDR1 SGHNT and CDR2 YYREEE (reference sequence). For the CDR3, the DNA is TGTGCCAGCAGCTTGGCGGGCGGGGCAATCAATTCACCCCTCCACTTT. It yields the protein CASSLAGGAINSPLHF.

V is TRBV6-5 and J is TRBJ2-7; possibly TRBD1 for D (6 bases). Germline CDR1 MNHEY, CDR2 SVGAGI. The CDR3 consists of 12 residues. Between the trimmed V and J ends, which lost 6 bases and 4 bases, there was a span of 10 bases. The CDR3 DNA sequence: TGTGCCAGCAGGCGAACAGGGTACGAGCAGTACTTC. Translation: CASRRTGYEQYF.

This clone was recorded a few times. V is TRBV30 and J is TRBJ1-3, with D maybe TRBD1 (5 bases). Germline V gene lookup returns CDR1 GTSNPN and CDR2 SVGIG (reference sequence). V lost 0 bases to trimming and J lost 3 bases, with 12 bases between them. The CDR3 is 15 amino acids. In nucleotides, the CDR3 is TGTGCCTGGAGTGTCGGGGGGACGGGTGGAAACACCATATATTTT. It yields the protein CAWSVGGTGGNTIYF.

This chain uses TRBV3-1 (or the pseudogene TRBV3-2) with TRBJ1-2; a possible D gene is TRBD1 (5 bases). V lost 8 bases to trimming and J lost 0 bases, with 16 bases between them. The CDR3 spans 15 residues. Germline V gene data show CDR1 as LGHDT and CDR2 as YNNKEL (reference sequence). CDR3 sequence: CASQKRQGSNYGYTF. CDR3 bases: TGTGCCAGCCAAAAGCGTCAGGGTTCTAACTATGGCTACACCTTC.

The chain joins TRBV4-1 to TRBJ2-1; D is possibly TRBD2 (5 bases). The CDR3 has 15 residues. Germline V gene data show CDR1 as MGHRA and CDR2 as YSYEKL. Trimming removed 1 base from V and 8 bases from J, with 15 bases in between. CDR3: CASSQGGLGVYEQFF. The CDR3 DNA follows: TGCGCCAGCAGCCAAGGCGGCCTCGGGGTTTATGAGCAGTTCTTC.

This chain links TRBV19 with TRBJ2-1; TRBD2 aligns across 9 bases. CDR1 and CDR2 from the germline V gene are LNHDA and SQIVND (reference sequence). CDR3 length equals 18 residues. The trim removed 10 bases at V and 12 bases at J, leaving 28 bases unmatched. CDR3 in amino acids: CATRALSRSGGSEVGQFF. The CDR3 coding sequence is TGTGCCACCCGGGCATTAAGTCGAAGCGGGGGGTCGGAGGTGGGGCAGTTCTTC. The entire variable domain, with the rest obtained from reference TRBV19 and TRBJ2-1, is as follows: DGGITQSPKYLFRKEGQNVTLSCEQNLNHDAMYWYRQDPGQGLRLIYYSQIVNDFQKGDIAEGYSVSREKKESFPLTVTSAQKNPTAFYLCATRALSRSGGSEVGQFFGPGTRLTVL.

In its sample, this clone was seen a few times. V is TRBV14 and J is TRBJ2-7, with 9 bases that match TRBD1. The germline V gene has CDR1 SGHDN and CDR2 FVKESK. The CDR3 has 14 amino acids. Unmatched junction bases numbered 4, after V lost 5 bases and J lost 2 bases. The CDR3: CASSTGQGAYEQYF. The CDR3 DNA sequence: TGTGCCAGCAGCACGGGACAGGGCGCCTACGAGCAGTACTTC.

This clone occurred a few times. This chain connects TRBV5-6 to TRBJ2-3; no firm D call. Trimming took off 2 bases at V and 2 bases at J, with 12 bases between the two ends. This CDR3 has 15 residues. Germline assignment: CDR1 SGHDT and CDR2 YYEEEE. The CDR3 DNA sequence: TGTGCCAGCAGCTTTGTGGCGGTGTACACAGATACGCAGTATTTT. It is translated as CASSFVAVYTDTQYF.